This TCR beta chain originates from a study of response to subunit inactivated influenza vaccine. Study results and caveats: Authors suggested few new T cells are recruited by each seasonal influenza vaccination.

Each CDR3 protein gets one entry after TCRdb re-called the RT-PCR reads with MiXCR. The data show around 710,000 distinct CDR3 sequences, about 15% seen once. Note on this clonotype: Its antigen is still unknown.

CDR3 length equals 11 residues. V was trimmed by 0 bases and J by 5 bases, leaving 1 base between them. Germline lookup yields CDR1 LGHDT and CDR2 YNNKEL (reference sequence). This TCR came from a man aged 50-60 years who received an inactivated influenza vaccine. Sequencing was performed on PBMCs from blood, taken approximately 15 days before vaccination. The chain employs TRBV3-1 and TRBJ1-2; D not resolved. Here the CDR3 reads CASSQEYGYTF. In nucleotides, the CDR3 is TGTGCCAGCAGCCAAGAATATGGCTACACCTTC.